This TCR beta chain was profiled in a study of Ad26.COV2.S vaccination and SARS-CoV-2 variants. Whole-study context: By the intramuscular route, Ad26.COV2.S was given once, or twice 56 days apart. Study-wide results and caveats: TCR breadth and depth estimates may have understated total T cell responses. Vaccine and placebo groups showed comparable non-spike TCR breadth.

The germline CDR1 and CDR2 sequences are KGHSH and LQKENI. The CDR3 covers 14 residues. V lost 4 bases and J lost 6; bases outside the gene matches: 8. In this sample, this clone turned up a few times. What it binds is unknown. Treatment described: some 20 received Ad26.COV2.S at low or high dose, single or two shots; roughly five received placebo; per-sample allocation not given. Sampling was performed 63 days after the first vaccine or placebo injection. Boston supplied an adult donor aged 18-55 years. This table comes from immunoSEQ multiplex PCR, and its TCRdb copy is limited to in-frame clones, with some not included. The table lists some 350,000 clones, 70% to 90% of them singletons.

The source was peripheral blood, collected in a trial of Ad26.COV2.S vaccine versus placebo. This chain joins TRBV18 and TRBJ1-1, with TRBD1 matching over 7 bases. The source of this sequence is a person aged 18 to 65 who received the Ad26.COV2.S COVID-19 vaccine or a placebo. CDR3 loop: CASSLQGDASEAFF. The CDR3 DNA follows: TGTGCCAGCTCACTCCAGGGGGATGCTTCTGAAGCTTTCTTT.